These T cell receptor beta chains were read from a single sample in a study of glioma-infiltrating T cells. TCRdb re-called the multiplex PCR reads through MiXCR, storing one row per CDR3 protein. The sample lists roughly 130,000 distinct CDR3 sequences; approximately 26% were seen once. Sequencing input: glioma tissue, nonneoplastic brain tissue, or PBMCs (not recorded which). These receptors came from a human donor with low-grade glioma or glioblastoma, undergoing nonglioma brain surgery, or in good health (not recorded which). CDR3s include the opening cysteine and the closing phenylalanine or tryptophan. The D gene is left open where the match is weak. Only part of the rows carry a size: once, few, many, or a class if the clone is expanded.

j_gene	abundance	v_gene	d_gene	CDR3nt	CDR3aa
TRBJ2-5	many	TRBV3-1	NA	TGTGCCAGCAGCCAAGCTGAAGAGACCCAGTACTTC	CASSQAEETQYF
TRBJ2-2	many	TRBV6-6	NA	TGTGCCAGCAGTTACAACACCGGGGAGCTGTTTTTT	CASSYNTGELFF
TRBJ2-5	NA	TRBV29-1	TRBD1	TGCAGCGTAGATCCTACAGGGGTCGAGACCCAGTACTTC	CSVDPTGVETQYF
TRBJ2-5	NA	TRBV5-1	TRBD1	TGCGCCAGCAGCAGGACAGGGCCCATCGAGGAGACCCAGTACTTC	CASSRTGPIEETQYF
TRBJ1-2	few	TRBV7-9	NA	TGTGCCAGCAGCTTAGTGGGTGAAGGCTACACCTTC	CASSLVGEGYTF
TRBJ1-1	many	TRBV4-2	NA	TGTGCCAGCAGCCAACCGGTTGACACTGAAGCTTTCTTT	CASSQPVDTEAFF
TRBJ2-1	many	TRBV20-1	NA	TGCAGTGCTAGAGGCGGCACTAGGGGTGAGCAGTTCTTC	CSARGGTRGEQFF
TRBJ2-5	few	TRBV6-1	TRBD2	TGTGCCATCTTTAAATCCGGGGGGGAAGAGACCCAGTACTTC	CAIFKSGGEETQYF
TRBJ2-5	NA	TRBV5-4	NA	TGTGCCAGCAGCTTGGCTGTGGTTCAAGAGACCCAGTACTTC	CASSLAVVQETQYF
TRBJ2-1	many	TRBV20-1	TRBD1	TGCAGTGCTAACAGGGGCCAGAACAATGAGCAGTTCTTC	CSANRGQNNEQFF
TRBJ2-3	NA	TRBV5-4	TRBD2	TGTGCCAGCAGCTTGGATCTAGCGGAATCCACAGATACGCAGTATTTT	CASSLDLAESTDTQYF
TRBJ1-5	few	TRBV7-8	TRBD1	TGTGCCAGCAGCAAAGGACAGGGACGCAATCAGCCCCAGCATTTT	CASSKGQGRNQPQHF
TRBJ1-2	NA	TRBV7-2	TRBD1	TGTGCCAGCAGCTCGGTAACCGGGACAGGGAATGGCTACACCTTC	CASSSVTGTGNGYTF
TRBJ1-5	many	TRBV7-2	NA	TGTGCCAGCAGCTTAGTCAAGGATAGCAATCAGCCCCAGCATTTT	CASSLVKDSNQPQHF
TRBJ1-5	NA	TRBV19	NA	TGTGCCAGTAGGCCCCAGTATTTTTATAGCAATCAGCCCCAGCATTTT	CASRPQYFYSNQPQHF
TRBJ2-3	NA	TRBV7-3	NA	TGTGCCAGCAGCTTAAATGGGGGTGGGGGCACAGATACGCAGTATTTT	CASSLNGGGGTDTQYF
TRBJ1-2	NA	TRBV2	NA	TGTGCCAGCAGCTTGAATGTTGGGGGCAACTATGGCTACACCTTC	CASSLNVGGNYGYTF
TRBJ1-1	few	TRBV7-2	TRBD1	TGTGCCAGCACCCTAGCAACAGGGGGCATTGGTCCTGAAGCTTTCTTT	CASTLATGGIGPEAFF
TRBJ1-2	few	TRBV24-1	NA	TGTGCCACCAGTGAGTCCGGGAATTTCGCCTATGGCTACACCTTC	CATSESGNFAYGYTF
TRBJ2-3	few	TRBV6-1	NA	TGTGCCAGCAGCTACCAAGGGGGGACTGTTGATACGCAGTATTTT	CASSYQGGTVDTQYF
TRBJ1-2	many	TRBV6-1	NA	TGTGCCAGCACCGGGATCAACTATGGCTACACCTTC	CASTGINYGYTF
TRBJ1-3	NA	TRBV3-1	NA	TGTGCCAGCAACACCCGGGGCTCTGGAAACACCATATATTTT	CASNTRGSGNTIYF
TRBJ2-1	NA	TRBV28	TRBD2	TGTGCCAGCAGTTTATACAGACCTAGCGGGGGGATCAATGAGCAGTTCTTC	CASSLYRPSGGINEQFF
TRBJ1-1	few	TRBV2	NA	TGTGCCACCATACAGGAGATGAACACTGAAGCTTTCTTT	CATIQEMNTEAFF
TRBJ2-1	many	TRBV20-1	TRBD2	TGCAGTGCTAGAGATTACCCTGGACTAGCGGGGAGCAATGAGCAGTTCTTC	CSARDYPGLAGSNEQFF
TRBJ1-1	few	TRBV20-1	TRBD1	TGCAGGCCGACAGGGGGGACGGGGACGGGGGCTTTCTTT	CRPTGGTGTGAFF
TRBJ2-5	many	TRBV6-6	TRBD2	TGTGCCAGCAGTTACTTCCCCGGACTAGCGGGGGGGCGGGAGACCCAGTACTTC	CASSYFPGLAGGRETQYF
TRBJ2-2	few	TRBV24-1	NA	TGTGCCACCAGTGACCGTCAAATTGACACCGGGGAGCTGTTTTTT	CATSDRQIDTGELFF
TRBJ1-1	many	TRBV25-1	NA	TGTGCCAGCGTCAGTGGCCGCACTGAAGCTTTCTTT	CASVSGRTEAFF
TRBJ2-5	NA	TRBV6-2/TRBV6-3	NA	TGTGCCAGCAGTTATACAGGGGCGGGACAAGAGACCCAGTACTTC	CASSYTGAGQETQYF
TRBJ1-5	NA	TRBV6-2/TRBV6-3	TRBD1	TGTGCCAGCAGTTCCCCGGTGACAGGGGATCAGCCCCAGCATTTT	CASSSPVTGDQPQHF
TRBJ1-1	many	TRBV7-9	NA	TGTGCCAGCAGCTTAGTCGCCCGGAGCACTGAAGCTTTCTTT	CASSLVARSTEAFF
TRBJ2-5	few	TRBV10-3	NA	TGTGCCATCAGTGGACGGCAAGAGACCCAGTACTTC	CAISGRQETQYF
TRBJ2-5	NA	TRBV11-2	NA	TGTGCCAGCAGCGTTTCTCCCCTCGACCAAGAGACCCAGTACTTC	CASSVSPLDQETQYF
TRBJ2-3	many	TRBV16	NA	TGTGCCAGCAGCCAATTTCAGGGGTCAGATACGCAGTATTTT	CASSQFQGSDTQYF
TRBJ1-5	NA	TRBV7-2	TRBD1	TGTGCCAGCAGGGGGACAGGGGGCTTCAATCAGCCCCAGCATTTT	CASRGTGGFNQPQHF
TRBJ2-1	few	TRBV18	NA	TGTGCCAGCTCACCTCCGGGGAGGAGCGATGAGCAGTTCTTC	CASSPPGRSDEQFF
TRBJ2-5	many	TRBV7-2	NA	TGTGCCAGCAGCTTATACCAAGAGACCCAGTACTTC	CASSLYQETQYF
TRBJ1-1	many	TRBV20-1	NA	TGCAGTGCTAGACCGAAATCGGCGAACACTGAAGCTTTCTTT	CSARPKSANTEAFF
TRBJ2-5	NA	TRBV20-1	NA	TGCAGTGCTAGAGATCACCGGGACGATAAGACCCAGTACTTC	CSARDHRDDKTQYF
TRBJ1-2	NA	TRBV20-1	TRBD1	TGCAGTGCTTGGACAGGGCCATATGGCTACACCTTC	CSAWTGPYGYTF